Below, 16 T cell receptor beta chains from the same sample are listed, as sequenced in a study of OX40 agonist ivuxolimab in advanced cancers. The assay was immunoSEQ multiplex PCR, and TCRdb's table has in-frame clones only and misses some. The sample lists 70,000 to 80,000 clones, about 86% occurring once. Sequences were derived from CD4+ or CD8+ T cells sorted from blood, sampled in a trial of the OX40 agonist ivuxolimab. These receptors were taken from an adult with an advanced solid tumor such as melanoma, head and neck, liver or kidney cancer.

The V gene is TRBV28, the J gene TRBJ1-5; maybe TRBD1 (5 bases). V was pared by 2 bases and J by 0 bases, with 11 bases between. Germline lookup yields CDR1 MDHEN and CDR2 SYDVKM. The CDR3 is 16 residues long. This chain's CDR3 is CASSLKGFYSNQPQHF. The CDR3 nucleotides read TGTGCCAGCAGTTTAAAGGGGTTTTATAGCAATCAGCCCCAGCATTTT.

The chain is built from TRBV5-8 and TRBJ2-1; 13 bases map to TRBD2. Losses at the gene ends were 5 bases for V and 10 bases for J; bases not matched to a gene: 6. Germline CDR1 reads SGHTS; CDR2 reads YDEGEE. The CDR3 spans 14 residues. The CDR3 here is CASSSRTSGSEQFF. CDR3 DNA: TGTGCCAGCAGTTCAAGGACTAGCGGGAGCGAGCAGTTCTTC.

The chain uses TRBV30 and TRBJ1-2, with D perhaps TRBD1 (6 bases). The CDR3 contains 15 residues. V dropped 2 bases and J dropped 8 bases, with 21 bases sitting between them. Per the germline V gene, CDR1 is GTSNPN and CDR2 is SVGIG (reference sequence). The chain's CDR3 is CAWSWGQAGFLGYTF. The CDR3 nucleotides are TGTGCCTGGAGTTGGGGGCAGGCGGGTTTTTTAGGCTACACCTTC.

This chain joins TRBV5-8 and TRBJ1-4; D gene unclear. The V gene's germline CDR1 is SGHTS and CDR2 YDEGEE. The CDR3 contains 16 residues. V shed 7 bases and J shed 2 bases, with 18 bases lying between them. CDR3: CASQRLGVATNEKLFF. CDR3 DNA sequence: TGTGCCAGCCAACGCCTCGGGGTCGCGACTAATGAAAAACTGTTTTTT.

The J gene is TRBJ2-3, the V gene TRBV7-3; D gene uncertain. Trimming took 6 bases from V and 2 from J, leaving 3 bases between them. This CDR3 has 11 amino acids. Germline CDR1 and CDR2: SGHTA and FQGTGA. CDR3 nucleotide sequence: TGTGCCAGCAGAAACACAGATACGCAGTATTTT. Translation: CASRNTDTQYF.

The rearrangement joins TRBV5-4 to TRBJ2-7; possible D gene TRBD1, 6 bases. Germline-derived CDR1 and CDR2 are SGHNT and YYREEE (reference sequence). Trimming took 3 bases from V and 5 from J, leaving 9 bases between them. CDR3 length: 12 residues. Here the CDR3 reads CASSSYRDEQYF. The CDR3 nucleotides are TGTGCCAGCAGCTCCTACAGGGACGAGCAGTACTTC. The full variable domain, in which reference TRBV5-4 and TRBJ2-7 provide the parts outside the CDR3, is ETGVTQSPTHLIKTRGQQVTLRCSSQSGHNTVSWYQQALGQGPQFIFQYYREEENGRGNFPPRFSGLQFPNYSSELNVNALELDDSALYLCASSSYRDEQYFGPGTRLTVT.

The chain couples TRBV6-5 to TRBJ1-1; D possibly corresponds to TRBD1 (6 bases). The CDR3 extends over 13 amino acids. Trimming left V 6 bases short and J 4 bases short, with 12 bases between. Germline V gene sequence: CDR1 MNHEY, CDR2 SVGAGI. CDR3 nucleotide sequence: TGTGCCAGCAGCCGTGGACAGAGCACTGAAGCTTTCTTT. Residues: CASSRGQSTEAFF.

The rearrangement uses TRBV2 and TRBJ2-5, with D possibly matching TRBD1 (6 bases). There are 13 residues in the CDR3. Per germline, CDR1 SNHLY and CDR2 FYNNEI. V lost 6 bases and J lost 2, with 10 bases in between. The DNA of the CDR3 is TGTGCCAGCAGCTGGGACAAACAAGAGACCCAGTACTTC. Amino acid sequence: CASSWDKQETQYF.

V usage is TRBV5-1 and J usage is TRBJ2-7; D gene ambiguous. Trimming cost V 2 bases and J 4 bases, with 10 bases left between them. There are 13 residues in the CDR3. Per germline, CDR1 SGHRS and CDR2 YFSETQ. The CDR3 is CASSFTEYYEQYF. CDR3 in DNA: TGCGCCAGCAGCTTCACAGAGTATTACGAGCAGTACTTC.

J is TRBJ1-1 and V is TRBV5-1; unclear D gene. The length of the CDR3 is 12 residues. The germline V and J ends were trimmed by 5 bases and 0 bases, with 5 bases remaining between them. CDR1 is SGHRS and CDR2 is YFSETQ in the germline V gene. The CDR3 DNA reads as TGCGCCAGCAGGGGTCTGAACACTGAAGCTTTCTTT. This encodes CASRGLNTEAFF.

The rearrangement uses TRBV29-1 and TRBJ2-7; D possibly corresponds to TRBD1 (8 bases). Germline-derived CDR1 and CDR2 are SQVTM and ANQGSEA. The CDR3 contains 11 residues. The V and J ends lost 7 bases and 6 bases respectively, with 13 bases between them. CDR3 loop: CSGYRGGEQYF. The CDR3 coding sequence is TGCAGCGGTTACAGGGGGGGCGAGCAGTACTTC.

The chain recombines TRBV27 with TRBJ1-5, with TRBD1 matching over 7 bases. V gave up 6 bases and J gave up 4 bases; unmatched junction bases: 9. Germline-derived CDR1 and CDR2 are MNHEY and SMNVEV (reference sequence). There are 15 residues in the CDR3. CDR3 coding DNA: TGTGCCAGCAGACGGAATGGGGACAGAAATCAGCCCCAGCATTTT. This sequence encodes CASRRNGDRNQPQHF.

This chain uses TRBV6-5 with TRBJ1-5; 9 bases match TRBD1. Per the germline V gene, CDR1 is MNHEY and CDR2 is SVGAGI. V was clipped by 6 bases and J by 4 bases; unmatched bases: 7. This CDR3 is built from 15 residues. This CDR3 is CASRQTGGSNQPQHF. As DNA, the CDR3 is TGTGCCAGCAGACAGACAGGGGGGAGTAATCAGCCCCAGCATTTT.

V and J are TRBV18 and TRBJ2-6, with no clear D. The CDR3 length is 16 residues. CDR1 and CDR2 (germline): KGHSH, LQKENI. Between the trimmed V and J ends, which lost 2 bases and 3 bases, there was a span of 11 bases. The chain's CDR3 is CASSPITVRGANVLTF. The CDR3, as DNA: TGTGCCAGCTCACCAATTACGGTTCGTGGGGCCAACGTCCTGACTTTC.

The gene calls are TRBV19 and TRBJ1-1; no reliable D call. V was pared by 3 bases and J by 1 base, with 6 bases between. This CDR3 spans 13 amino acids. CDR1 and CDR2 from the germline V gene are LNHDA and SQIVND (reference sequence). DNA of the CDR3: TGTGCCAGTAGTATTCGACAGAACACTGAAGCTTTCTTT. This sequence encodes CASSIRQNTEAFF. The whole variable domain, filled in from reference TRBV19 and TRBJ1-1, reads DGGITQSPKYLFRKEGQNVTLSCEQNLNHDAMYWYRQDPGQGLRLIYYSQIVNDFQKGDIAEGYSVSREKKESFPLTVTSAQKNPTAFYLCASSIRQNTEAFFGQGTRLTVV.

The chain uses TRBV29-1 and TRBJ1-2, with 7 positions matching TRBD1. Germline CDR1 is SQVTM and CDR2 is ANQGSEA. V gave up 4 bases and J gave up 6 bases; unmatched junction bases: 5. This CDR3 is 12 amino acids long. The CDR3 coding sequence is TGCAGCGTTGGACAGGGCTCGAATGGCTACACCTTC. Residues: CSVGQGSNGYTF.